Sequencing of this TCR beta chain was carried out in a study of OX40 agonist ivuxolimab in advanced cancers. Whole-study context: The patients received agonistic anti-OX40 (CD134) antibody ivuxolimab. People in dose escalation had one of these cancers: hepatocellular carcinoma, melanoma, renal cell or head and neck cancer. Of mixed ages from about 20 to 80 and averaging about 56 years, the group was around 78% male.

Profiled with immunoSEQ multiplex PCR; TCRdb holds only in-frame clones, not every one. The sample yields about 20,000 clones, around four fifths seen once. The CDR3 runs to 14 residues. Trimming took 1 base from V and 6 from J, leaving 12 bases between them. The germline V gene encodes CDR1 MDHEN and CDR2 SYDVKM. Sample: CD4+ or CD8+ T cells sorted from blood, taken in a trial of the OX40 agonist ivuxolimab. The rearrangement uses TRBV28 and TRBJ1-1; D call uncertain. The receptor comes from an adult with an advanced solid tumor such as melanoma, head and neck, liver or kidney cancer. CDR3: CASSLSPSGSEAFF. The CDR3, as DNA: TGTGCCAGCAGTTTATCCCCCTCGGGCTCTGAAGCTTTCTTT.